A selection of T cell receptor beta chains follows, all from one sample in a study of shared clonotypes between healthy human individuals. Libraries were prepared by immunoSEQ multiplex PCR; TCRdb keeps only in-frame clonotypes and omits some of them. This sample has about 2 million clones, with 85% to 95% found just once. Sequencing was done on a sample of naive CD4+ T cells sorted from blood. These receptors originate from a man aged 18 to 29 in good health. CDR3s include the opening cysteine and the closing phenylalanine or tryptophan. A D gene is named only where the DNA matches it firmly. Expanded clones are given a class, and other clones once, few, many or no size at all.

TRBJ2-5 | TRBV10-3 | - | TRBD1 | TGTGCCATCAGTCTGGGACAGGGATTACTAGAGACCCAGTACTTC | CAISLGQGLLETQYF
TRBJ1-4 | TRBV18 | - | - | TGTGCCAGCTCACCACTCGCGGGAACAACTAATGAAAAACTGTTTTTT | CASSPLAGTTNEKLFF
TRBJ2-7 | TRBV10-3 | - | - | TGTGCCATCAGTGAGTCCGGCGGGACAGTCTACGAGCAGTACTTC | CAISESGGTVYEQYF
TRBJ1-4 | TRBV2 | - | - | TGTGCCAGCAGGATGACGGAAAATAATGAAAAACTGTTTTTT | CASRMTENNEKLFF
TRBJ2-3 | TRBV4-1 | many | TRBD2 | TGCGCCAGCAGCCAAGGACTAGCGGGCACAGATACGCAGTATTTT | CASSQGLAGTDTQYF
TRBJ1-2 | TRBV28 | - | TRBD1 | TGTGCCAGCAGGCCCGGGACAGGGGGCGCGGGCTACACCTTC | CASRPGTGGAGYTF
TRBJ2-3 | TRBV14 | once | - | TGTGCCAGCAGCCAAGATGGAAGGGCAGATACGCAGTATTTT | CASSQDGRADTQYF
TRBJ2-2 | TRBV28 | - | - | TGTGCCAGCAAAGTACCAACGAACACCGGGGAGCTGTTTTTT | CASKVPTNTGELFF
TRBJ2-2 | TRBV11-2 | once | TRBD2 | TGTGCCAGCAGCCCCAAATTGGGGGGGAGAGACACCGGGGAGCTGTTTTTT | CASSPKLGGRDTGELFF
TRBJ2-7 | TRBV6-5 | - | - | TGTGCCAGCAGTTACGCTGGGAATGTTTACGAGCAGTACTTC | CASSYAGNVYEQYF
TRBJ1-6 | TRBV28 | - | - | TGTGCCAGCACGGCTCGCAGAAATTCACCCCTCCACTTT | CASTARRNSPLHF
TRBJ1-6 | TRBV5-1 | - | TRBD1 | TGCGCCAGCAAACCGGGACAGAGCTCCTATAATTCACCCCTCCACTTT | CASKPGQSSYNSPLHF
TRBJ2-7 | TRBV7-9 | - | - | TGTGCCAGCATGTACGGGTTCGAGGCCTACGAGCAGTACTTC | CASMYGFEAYEQYF
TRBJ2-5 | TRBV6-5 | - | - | TGTGCCAGCAGTTACTTTCGGAGTGACGCGGAGACCCAGTACTTC | CASSYFRSDAETQYF
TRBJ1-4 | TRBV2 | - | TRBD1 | TGTGCCAGCAGCGTTGACAGGACGAGGGGGCTTAATGAAAAACTGTTTTTT | CASSVDRTRGLNEKLFF
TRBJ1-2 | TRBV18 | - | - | TGTGCCAGCTCACCCCCGAACAGGGATGGCTACACCTTC | CASSPPNRDGYTF